This T cell receptor (beta chain) was documented in a study of T cells in Graves' hyperthyroidism and ophthalmopathy. Study-wide findings and caveats: Most thyroid clonotypes that were expanded above 0.001 also turned up in blood.

The germline V gene encodes CDR1 SQVTM and CDR2 ANQGSEA. V lost 7 bases, J lost 3 bases, and 8 bases lay in between. The CDR3 consists of 11 residues. The investigators amplified TCR beta CDR3 regions from RNA transcripts. During a first-round RT-PCR of the TCR CDR3, the HTBI primer set was used. TCRdb re-derived calls from the multiplex PCR reads in MiXCR, one entry per CDR3 protein. This sample yields about 760,000 distinct CDR3 sequences, of which roughly a third are seen a single time; around 30% belongs to the top ten. This clonotype was seen more than once but under ten times. Its specificity is not known.

V and J are TRBV29-1 and TRBJ2-3; D is uncertain. The material sequenced was blood. The receptor was isolated from a woman aged 40-49 years with Graves' hyperthyroidism. The CDR3 loop is CSGWSTDTQYF. CDR3 coding DNA: TGCAGCGGATGGAGTACAGATACGCAGTATTTT.